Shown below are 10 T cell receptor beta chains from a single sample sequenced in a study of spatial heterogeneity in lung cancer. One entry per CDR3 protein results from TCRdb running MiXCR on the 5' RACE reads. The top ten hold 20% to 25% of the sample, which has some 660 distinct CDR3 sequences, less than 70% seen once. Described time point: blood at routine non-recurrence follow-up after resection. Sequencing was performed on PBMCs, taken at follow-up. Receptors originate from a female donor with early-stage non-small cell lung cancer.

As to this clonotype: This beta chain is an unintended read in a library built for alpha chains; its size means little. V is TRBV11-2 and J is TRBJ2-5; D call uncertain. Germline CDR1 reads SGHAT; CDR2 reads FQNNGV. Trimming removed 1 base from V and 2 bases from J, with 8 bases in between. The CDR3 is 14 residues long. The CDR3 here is CASSLGVGQETQYF. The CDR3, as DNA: TGTGCCAGCAGCTTAGGAGTAGGACAAGAGACCCAGTACTTC.

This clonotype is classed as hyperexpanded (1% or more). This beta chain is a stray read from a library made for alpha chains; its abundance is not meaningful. CDR3 in DNA: TGTGCCAGCAGCCCTACGTCCCCCGGGTGGAATGAGCAGTTCTTC. Translating gives CASSPTSPGWNEQFF. This chain joins TRBV7-9 and TRBJ2-1, with D hard to call. Per germline, CDR1 SEHNR and CDR2 FQNEAQ (reference sequence). The V and J ends lost 5 bases and 7 bases respectively, with 18 bases between them. The CDR3 loop spans 15 amino acids.

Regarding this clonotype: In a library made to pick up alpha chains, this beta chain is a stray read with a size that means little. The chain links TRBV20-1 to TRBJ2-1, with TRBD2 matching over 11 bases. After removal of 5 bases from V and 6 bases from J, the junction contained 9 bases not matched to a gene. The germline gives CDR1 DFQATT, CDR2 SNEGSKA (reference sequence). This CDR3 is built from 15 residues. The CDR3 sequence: CSAPKTSGSPNEQFF. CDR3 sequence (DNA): TGCAGTGCTCCTAAAACTAGCGGGAGCCCCAATGAGCAGTTCTTC.

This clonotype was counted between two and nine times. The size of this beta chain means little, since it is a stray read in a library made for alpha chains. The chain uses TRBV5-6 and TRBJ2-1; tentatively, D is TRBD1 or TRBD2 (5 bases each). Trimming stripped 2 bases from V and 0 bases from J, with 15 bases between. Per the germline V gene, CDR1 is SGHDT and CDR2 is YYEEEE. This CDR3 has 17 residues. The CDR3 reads CASSLGTGKISYNEQFF. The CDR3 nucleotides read TGTGCCAGCAGCTTAGGGACGGGAAAGATCTCCTACAATGAGCAGTTCTTC.

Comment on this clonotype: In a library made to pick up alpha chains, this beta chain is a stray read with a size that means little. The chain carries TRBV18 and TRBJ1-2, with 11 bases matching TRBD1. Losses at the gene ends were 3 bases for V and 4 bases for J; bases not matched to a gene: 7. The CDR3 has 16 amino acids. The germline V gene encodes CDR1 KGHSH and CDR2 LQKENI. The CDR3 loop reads CASSPSRDRGIYGYTF. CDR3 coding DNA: TGTGCCAGCTCACCTAGCCGGGACAGGGGGATCTATGGCTACACCTTC.

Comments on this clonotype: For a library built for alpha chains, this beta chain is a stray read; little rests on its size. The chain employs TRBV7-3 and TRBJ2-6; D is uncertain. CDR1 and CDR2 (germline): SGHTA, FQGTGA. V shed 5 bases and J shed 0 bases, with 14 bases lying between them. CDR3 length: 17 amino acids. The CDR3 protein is CASSASVGRSGANVLTF. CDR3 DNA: TGTGCCAGCAGCGCCAGCGTTGGGCGCTCTGGGGCCAACGTCCTGACTTTC.

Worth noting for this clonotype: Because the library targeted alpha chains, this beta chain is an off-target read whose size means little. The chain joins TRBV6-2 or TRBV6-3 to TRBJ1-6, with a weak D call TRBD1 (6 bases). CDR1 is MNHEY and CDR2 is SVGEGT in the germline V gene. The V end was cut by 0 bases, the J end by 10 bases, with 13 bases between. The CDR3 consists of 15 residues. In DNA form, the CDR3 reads TGTGCCAGCAGTTACTCTTCGGACAGCTTCTCACCCCTCCACTTT. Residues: CASSYSSDSFSPLHF.

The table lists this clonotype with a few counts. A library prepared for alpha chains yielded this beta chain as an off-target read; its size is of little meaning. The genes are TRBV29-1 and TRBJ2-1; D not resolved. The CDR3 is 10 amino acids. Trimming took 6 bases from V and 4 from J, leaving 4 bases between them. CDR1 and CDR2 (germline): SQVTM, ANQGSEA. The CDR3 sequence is CSVQYNEQFF. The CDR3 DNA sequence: TGCAGCGTCCAGTACAATGAGCAGTTCTTC.

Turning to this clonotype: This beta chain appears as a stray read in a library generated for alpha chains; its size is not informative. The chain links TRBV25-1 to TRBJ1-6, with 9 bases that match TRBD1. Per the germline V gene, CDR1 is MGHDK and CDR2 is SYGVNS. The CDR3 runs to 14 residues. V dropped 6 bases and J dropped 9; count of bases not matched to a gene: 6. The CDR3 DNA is TGTGCCAGCAGGACCGGGACAGGGTTTTCACCCCTCCACTTT. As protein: CASRTGTGFSPLHF.

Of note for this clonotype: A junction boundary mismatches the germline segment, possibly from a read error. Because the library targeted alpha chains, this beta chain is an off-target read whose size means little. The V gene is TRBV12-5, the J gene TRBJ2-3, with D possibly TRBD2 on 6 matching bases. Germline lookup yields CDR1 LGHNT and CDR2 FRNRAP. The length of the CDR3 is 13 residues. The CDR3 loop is CASGPLPGDTQYF. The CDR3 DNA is TGTGCTAGTGGCCCCCTCCCGGGAGATACGCAATATTTT.